This T cell receptor (beta chain) originates from a study of blood T cell repertoires in COVID-19 (dated by TCRdb to the early 2020s). About the full investigation: Samples from collaborators originated in the United States, Italy and Spain and spanned both the acute and convalescent phases of COVID-19. The sample metadata nearly always contained a de-identified subject ID, COVID-19 status, age in years and sex. Samples were obtained from the ongoing ImmuneRACE study (first 160 participants) and from about 1,300 subjects provided by 6 global collaborators. The material from the prospective study consisted of cDNA or gDNA derived from T cells, B-cell-depleted T cells, or PBMCs. Deeply sampled blood TCRbeta repertoires from subjects exposed to, actively infected with, or recovered from COVID-19 were included in the dataset. Where HLA class I and class II types were available, the types were taken from metadata supplied by the sample provider, not from assay-based typing. A freely available public database, intended as a resource for researchers studying the immune response to SARS-CoV-2, is where the repertoires were released. Here is what the overall study found, with its caveats: The amount of clinical and demographic metadata varied by source and participant and was provided uncurated.

The immunoSEQ Assay, a bias-controlled multiplex PCR, was used to amplify TCRbeta CDR3 regions from genomic DNA. Per the original workflow: The number of nucleated cells in each sample was estimated from the amplification of reference gene primers within the assay. To quantify the absolute abundance of each unique TCRbeta CDR3 rearrangement, sequence reads were collapsed and filtered. For each sample, productive Simpson clonality was calculated as the square root of Simpson's diversity index over productive rearrangements. TCRdb holds this immuneACCESS table with in-frame rearrangements only. Some clones are missing; in checked studies, unresolved V genes explain under half, and the rest has no known cause. The D gene and trimming were derived from the DNA, and the V and J assignments and clone size from that table. The sample yields 140,000 to 150,000 clones; around three quarters were counted once. The ten most abundant clones make up over 8.5% of the sample.

This clone was counted between two and nine times. The clone's antigen remains unknown. Base qualities were left out, and no much larger clone turns up one base away. The CDR3 contains 15 residues, cysteine and phenylalanine counted. Of all the DNA, just the CDR3 is kept, 45 bases in frame from base 1. The germline V gene yields KGHDR for CDR1 and SFDVKD for CDR2. At the junction V is shortened by 4 bases and J by 3 bases, with 13 bases in between. Collaborating institutions collected whole blood in K2EDTA tubes following their own protocols. For TCRbeta analysis, collaborators shipped samples in one of three forms: frozen whole blood, isolated PBMCs, or DNA extracted from either of those sample types.

Sample: peripheral blood. The sequence links TRBV24-1 to TRBJ2-3; the D region possibly corresponds to TRBD2 (6 bases align). The clonotype comes from a man between 45 and 60 years old with active or convalescent COVID-19. DNA sequence: TGTGCCACCAGTGAAGGAGGGGTTGTAACAGATACGCAGTATTTT. Its amino acids are CATSEGGVVTDTQYF.